One and the same sample provided the 8 T cell receptor beta chains below, sequenced in a study of CD8+ T cells in alopecia areata. Noted treatment: oral pan-JAK inhibitor, 5-10 mg twice daily. Sequencing used cDNA as its template, made by extracting RNA and reverse transcribing it. Measured with immunoSEQ multiplex PCR; TCRdb has only the in-frame clones, and not every one. Seen here are under 95,000 clones, about 70% observed once, and the top ten hold 17%. This specimen was CD8+ T cells sorted from blood, taken at approximately week 45, from a patient treated with tofacitinib. The receptors were gathered from a human donor with alopecia areata.

DNA for the CDR3: TGTGCCAGCAGTCCCGGGACAGGACTCTACGAGCAGTACTTC. It codes for CASSPGTGLYEQYF. The chain employs TRBV5-6 and TRBJ2-7; 8 bases match TRBD1. J gave up 3 bases and V 5 bases, and 7 bases lay outside the gene matches. The germline gives CDR1 SGHDT, CDR2 YYEEEE. This CDR3 contains 14 residues.

V is TRBV6-6 and J is TRBJ1-2; a possible D gene is TRBD1 (6 bases). Trimming removed 6 bases at V and 6 bases at J, with 11 bases between. The CDR3 loop spans 12 amino acids. Germline CDR1 reads MNHNY; CDR2 reads SVGAGI (reference sequence). The CDR3 reads CASSLDRNGYTF. The DNA of the CDR3 is TGTGCCAGCAGCCTAGACAGGAATGGCTACACCTTC.

The rearrangement uses TRBV29-1 and TRBJ2-3; a weak D match, TRBD1 (5 bases). Germline CDR1 is SQVTM and CDR2 is ANQGSEA. V lost 0 bases and J 6 bases, leaving 13 bases between the germline ends. The CDR3 totals 14 residues. The CDR3 DNA is TGCAGCGTTGAAGATCCCCTAAACAGGGATACGCAGTATTTT. Protein sequence: CSVEDPLNRDTQYF.

A few counts support this clone. This chain joins TRBV4-3 and TRBJ2-4, with 13 positions matching TRBD2. V lost 0 bases to trimming and J lost 3 bases; unmatched junction nucleotides: 2. Germline CDR1 is LGHNA and CDR2 is YSLEER. This CDR3 contains 17 residues. The DNA for the CDR3 is TGCGCCAGCAGCCAAGATCGACTAGCGGGGGGCAAAAACATTCAGTACTTC. It is translated as CASSQDRLAGGKNIQYF.

The chain has TRBV6-6 and TRBJ2-3, with TRBD2 identical over 15 bases. V lost 11 bases to trimming and J lost 6 bases; unmatched junction nucleotides: 12. CDR1 and CDR2 from the germline V gene are MNHNY and SVGAGI (reference sequence). This CDR3 region has 16 residues. CDR3 bases: TGTGCCGCCCACCCGGGACTAGCGGGGGGCCGGGATACGCAGTATTTT. Translation gives CAAHPGLAGGRDTQYF.

On this clone itself: A read error may produce the germline difference seen at one junction end. This chain links TRBV12-5 with TRBJ2-3; D call uncertain. The germline gives CDR1 LGHNT, CDR2 FRNRAP. The CDR3 is made up of 14 amino acids. Here the CDR3 DNA reads TGTGCTAGTGGATTGGCACCTAGCACAGATACGCAGTATTTT. It yields the protein CASGLAPSTDTQYF.

The CDR3 DNA reads as TGTGCCAGCAGCCAAAGAACTTACAATGAGCAGTTCTTC. Amino acid sequence: CASSQRTYNEQFF. V usage is TRBV14 and J usage is TRBJ2-1; no definite D call. The CDR3 has 13 residues. V was clipped by 2 bases and J by 4 bases, with 6 bases between them. CDR1 and CDR2 (germline): SGHDN, FVKESK.

The rearrangement joins TRBV9 to TRBJ2-1, with D perhaps assigned TRBD1 or TRBD2 (5 bases each). V lost 2 bases to trimming and J lost 5 bases, with 17 bases between them. Germline-derived CDR1 and CDR2 are SGDLS and YYNGEE. This CDR3 is built from 16 residues. Written as DNA, the CDR3 is TGTGCCAGCAGCGTTCGGAGCGACAGCGGTAACAATGAGCAGTTCTTC. Translation: CASSVRSDSGNNEQFF.